The 32 T cell receptor beta chains presented below share a single source sample, sequenced in a study of blood T cell repertoires in COVID-19. The repertoire was sequenced with immunoSEQ multiplex PCR; TCRdb's copy has only in-frame clones and lacks some. The table lists around 120,000 clones, more than 75% of them singletons. Sequencing was performed on peripheral blood. The receptors derive from a human donor in a cohort sampled during active COVID-19.

The V call is TRBV28, the J call TRBJ2-7; D may be TRBD1 (6 bases). This CDR3 region has 16 residues. Trimming removed 5 bases at V and 2 bases at J, with 19 bases between. The germline V gene has CDR1 MDHEN and CDR2 SYDVKM. CDR3 region: CASSPPGDKRTYEQYF. The DNA for the CDR3 is TGTGCCAGCAGTCCCCCCGGGGACAAGAGAACCTACGAGCAGTACTTC.

J is TRBJ1-5 and V is TRBV7-2; TRBD1 is a possible D gene (6 bases). CDR3 length: 12 amino acids. V gave up 5 bases and J gave up 9 bases, with 11 bases separating them. From germline, CDR1 is SGHTA and CDR2 FQGNSA. This chain's CDR3 is CASSQQGGPQHF. In DNA form, the CDR3 reads TGTGCCAGCAGCCAACAGGGCGGGCCCCAGCATTTT. Full variable domain (missing parts from reference TRBV7-2 and TRBJ1-5): GAGVSQSPSNKVTEKGKDVELRCDPISGHTALYWYRQSLGQGLEFLIYFQGNSAPDKSGLPSDRFSAERTGGSVSTLTIQRTQQEDSAVYLCASSQQGGPQHFGDGTRLSIL.

The DNA of the CDR3 is TGTGCCAGCTCACGAACTAGCGGGAGTTACGAGCAGTACTTC. It yields the protein CASSRTSGSYEQYF. The rearrangement joins TRBV18 to TRBJ2-7, with 11 bases identical to TRBD2. The CDR3 totals 14 residues. V lost 4 bases and J lost 4; bases outside the gene matches: 3. Germline CDR1 is KGHSH and CDR2 is LQKENI.

The chain carries TRBV3-1 (or the pseudogene TRBV3-2) and TRBJ2-3, with 10 positions matching TRBD2. Germline V CDR1 and CDR2: LGHDT, YNNKEL (reference sequence). J lost 3 bases, V lost 1 base, and 4 bases had no gene match. The CDR3 spans 16 residues. The CDR3 is CASSQALLAGTDTQYF. CDR3 nucleotides: TGTGCCAGCAGCCAAGCCTTACTAGCGGGGACAGATACGCAGTATTTT.

This clone was recorded once. The chain recombines TRBV19 with TRBJ1-6, with D tentatively TRBD1 (5 bases). Germline loops: CDR1 LNHDA, CDR2 SQIVND (reference sequence). The CDR3 is 15 amino acids. V lost 2 bases to trimming and J lost 8 bases, with 13 bases between them. Here the CDR3 DNA reads TGTGCCAGTAGTATAAATTGGGGCATTGATTCACCCCTCCACTTT. This encodes CASSINWGIDSPLHF.

The rearrangement uses TRBV28 and TRBJ2-7; the match to TRBD2 covers 10 bases. In germline, CDR1 is MDHEN, CDR2 SYDVKM. This CDR3 contains 14 residues. With 5 bases clipped from V and 4 bases from J, the junction kept 5 bases outside the gene matches. The CDR3 here is CASSPSGRRYEQYF. CDR3 sequence (DNA): TGTGCCAGCAGTCCTAGCGGGAGAAGGTACGAGCAGTACTTC. The variable domain in full, completed from reference TRBV28 and TRBJ2-7, reads DVKVTQSSRYLVKRTGEKVFLECVQDMDHENMFWYRQDPGLGLRLIYFSYDVKMKEKGDIPEGYSVSREKKERFSLILESASTNQTSMYLCASSPSGRRYEQYFGPGTRLTVT.

The rearrangement joins TRBV29-1 to TRBJ2-7; D gene unclear. The CDR3 has 10 amino acids. The V gene lost 4 bases and the J gene lost 3 bases, with 4 bases spanning the gap. Germline CDR1 and CDR2: SQVTM and ANQGSEA. DNA of the CDR3: TGCAGCGTTGTAATCTACGAGCAGTACTTC. Its translation is CSVVIYEQYF.

The CDR3 nucleotides are TGTGCCAGCAGCCCGACTGGACAGGGGCCCTACGAGCAGTACTTC. It yields the protein CASSPTGQGPYEQYF. V usage is TRBV7-6 and J usage is TRBJ2-7; 9 bases are a match to TRBD1. CDR3 length: 15 amino acids. V lost 5 bases, J lost 2 bases, and 7 bases stayed unmatched. The germline V gene encodes CDR1 SGHVS and CDR2 FNYEAQ.

This chain uses TRBV5-5 with TRBJ1-4; 10 bases line up with TRBD1. The V and J ends lost 4 bases and 3 bases, in that order; junction bases with no gene match: 6. The CDR3 is 16 amino acids. Germline loops: CDR1 SGHKS, CDR2 YYEKEE (reference sequence). The DNA for the CDR3 is TGTGCCAGCAGCCGGGGGACAGGGGAGGCTAATGAAAAACTGTTTTTT. Protein: CASSRGTGEANEKLFF.

This chain joins TRBV19 and TRBJ1-1; 8 bases line up with TRBD1. Germline loops: CDR1 LNHDA, CDR2 SQIVND (reference sequence). J was trimmed by 5 bases and V by 7 bases; bases with no gene match: 12. The CDR3 totals 15 residues. The CDR3 DNA reads TGTGCCAGTACCCCCGGGACAGGCCGCCGAACTGAAGCTTTCTTT. It yields the protein CASTPGTGRRTEAFF.

The chain is built from TRBV4-1 and TRBJ2-3; 8 nucleotides align to TRBD2. Germline V CDR1 and CDR2: MGHRA, YSYEKL. The CDR3 spans 17 residues. J was trimmed by 4 bases and V by 1 base; bases with no gene match: 10. CDR3 nucleotides: TGCGCCAGCAGCCAAGGGGGAGCGGGAGTCCTGGCAGATACGCAGTATTTT. It yields the protein CASSQGGAGVLADTQYF.

The CDR3 protein is CASRLDRDPYNEQFF. CDR3 nucleotides: TGTGCCAGCAGACTGGACAGGGACCCCTACAATGAGCAGTTCTTC. The chain is built from TRBV4-2 and TRBJ2-1; 8 positions match TRBD1. After removal of 6 bases from V and 2 bases from J, the junction contained 6 bases not matched to a gene. Germline-derived CDR1 and CDR2 are LGHNA and YNFKEQ. The CDR3 extends over 15 amino acids.

The chain is built from TRBV9 and TRBJ1-6, with D possibly TRBD1 on 5 matching bases. This CDR3 spans 14 amino acids. Germline V gene lookup returns CDR1 SGDLS and CDR2 YYNGEE. Trimming removed 0 bases from V and 9 bases from J, with 10 bases in between. The CDR3 here is CASSVAGEGSPLHF. The CDR3 bases are TGTGCCAGCAGCGTAGCGGGGGAGGGTTCACCCCTCCACTTT.

This chain connects TRBV9 to TRBJ1-1; D is unclear. Between the trimmed V and J ends, which lost 4 bases and 11 bases, there was a span of 21 bases. CDR1 is SGDLS, CDR2 YYNGEE, per germline. The CDR3 sequence is 14 residues long. The CDR3 nucleotides are TGTGCCAGCAGCCCCCGAAATCCGGGTGGAGGCGCTTTCTTT. Translation gives CASSPRNPGGGAFF.

The V gene is TRBV5-1, the J gene TRBJ2-4; D perhaps matches TRBD2 (5 bases). The CDR3 loop spans 16 amino acids. Germline V lookup: CDR1 SGHRS, CDR2 YFSETQ. The ends were cut back, 2 bases at V and 0 bases at J, with 12 bases in the middle. The DNA of the CDR3 is TGCGCCAGCAGCTTACGAGGCGGGCTAGCCAAAAACATTCAGTACTTC. Its translation: CASSLRGGLAKNIQYF.

The chain combines TRBV7-9 with TRBJ2-7; D is perhaps TRBD2 (6 bases). This CDR3 is 15 amino acids long. CDR1 SEHNR and CDR2 FQNEAQ come from the germline V gene (reference sequence). Deletions cut 5 bases from V and 5 bases from J, with 19 bases between. Here the CDR3 reads CASSPYRGYGDEQYF. The DNA for the CDR3 is TGTGCCAGCAGCCCGTACCGGGGGTATGGGGACGAGCAGTACTTC.

The gene calls are TRBV13 and TRBJ1-3; 7 nucleotides agree with TRBD1. V was pared by 5 bases and J by 2 bases, with 6 bases of the junction left unmatched. Germline CDR1 PRHDT, CDR2 FYEKMQ (reference sequence). The CDR3 runs to 15 residues. CDR3 nucleotide sequence: TGTGCCAGCAGCACGACAGGGAGAGCTGGAAACACCATATATTTT. It specifies CASSTTGRAGNTIYF.

The chain recombines TRBV10-3 with TRBJ2-1; 11 bases match TRBD2. The CDR3 is 16 residues long. Germline CDR1 reads ENHRY; CDR2 reads SYGVKD. V lost 4 bases, J lost 8 bases, and 10 bases stayed unmatched. The CDR3 sequence: CAISGVFSGGADEQFF. The CDR3 region has the DNA TGTGCCATCAGTGGGGTTTTTAGCGGGGGGGCCGATGAGCAGTTCTTC.

The V and J genes are TRBV28 and TRBJ1-5; possibly TRBD1 for D (6 bases). Trimming pared 10 bases from V and 4 bases from J, leaving 17 bases between. Germline CDR1 MDHEN, CDR2 SYDVKM. This CDR3 is 14 amino acids long. The CDR3, as DNA: TGTGCCATTACAGGGTCTCTAGGTAATCAGCCCCAGCATTTT. Protein sequence: CAITGSLGNQPQHF.

The chain combines TRBV19 with TRBJ1-5, with D perhaps matching TRBD1 (5 bases). V was cut by 3 bases and J by 5 bases, with 17 bases left in between. The germline CDR1 and CDR2 sequences are LNHDA and SQIVND (reference sequence). This CDR3 has 16 residues. The CDR3 sequence: CASSIFWGGDDQPQHF. The CDR3 nucleotides read TGTGCCAGTAGTATCTTCTGGGGGGGTGACGATCAGCCCCAGCATTTT.

V gene TRBV4-1 combines with J gene TRBJ2-7, with 8 nucleotides matching TRBD1. CDR1 and CDR2 (germline): MGHRA, YSYEKL. The CDR3 covers 16 residues. J gave up 4 bases and V 1 base, and 9 bases lay outside the gene matches. CDR3 region: CASSQVPGGSGYEQYF. The CDR3 DNA follows: TGCGCCAGCAGCCAAGTTCCAGGGGGCTCTGGTTACGAGCAGTACTTC.

The J gene is TRBJ2-3, the V gene TRBV6-1; the match to TRBD2 covers 8 bases. V lost 2 bases, J lost 4 bases, and 8 bases stayed unmatched. The CDR3 runs 16 residues. CDR1 is MNHNS, CDR2 SASEGT, per germline. In DNA form, the CDR3 reads TGTGCCAGCAGTGAAATAAGCGGGAGCGTCGCAGATACGCAGTATTTT. Translating it yields CASSEISGSVADTQYF.

The chain is built from TRBV6-5 and TRBJ1-4, with 10 positions matching TRBD1. This CDR3 comprises 16 residues. Germline V lookup: CDR1 MNHEY, CDR2 SVGAGI. Losses at the gene ends were 0 bases for V and 5 bases for J; bases not matched to a gene: 3. CDR3 residues: CASSYSSGQGNEKLFF. CDR3 in DNA: TGTGCCAGCAGTTACTCGTCGGGACAGGGGAATGAAAAACTGTTTTTT.

This clone was seen only a few times. The chain is built from TRBV18 and TRBJ1-1; tentative D call: TRBD1 (6 bases). Trimming took off 3 bases at V and 3 bases at J, with 14 bases between the two ends. CDR1 is KGHSH, CDR2 LQKENI, per germline. The CDR3 totals 15 residues. CDR3: CASSPGWAGDTEAFF. CDR3 bases: TGTGCCAGCTCACCGGGGTGGGCAGGGGACACTGAAGCTTTCTTT.

CDR3 protein: CASRATNEKLFF. As DNA, the CDR3 is TGTGCCAGCAGAGCGACTAATGAAAAACTGTTTTTT. The genes are TRBV11-2 and TRBJ1-4; D uncertain. Germline V CDR1 and CDR2: SGHAT, FQNNGV. CDR3 length: 12 amino acids. Between the trimmed V and J ends, which lost 6 bases and 2 bases, there was a span of 4 bases.

The V gene is TRBV6-5, the J gene TRBJ1-5; 7 bases align to TRBD1. The CDR3 runs to 15 residues. V gave up 10 bases and J gave up 5 bases; unmatched junction bases: 14. Germline V CDR1 and CDR2: MNHEY, SVGAGI. The CDR3 sequence: CATRWSGQADQPQHF. Here the CDR3 DNA reads TGTGCCACGAGGTGGAGTGGACAGGCGGATCAGCCCCAGCATTTT.

V is TRBV6-5 and J is TRBJ2-1; 7 nucleotides align to TRBD2. V lost 7 bases to trimming and J lost 7 bases; unmatched junction nucleotides: 7. The CDR3 is made up of 13 amino acids. Germline CDR1 reads MNHEY; CDR2 reads SVGAGI. CDR3: CASIVAGSNEQFF. The CDR3 bases are TGTGCCAGCATCGTAGCGGGTTCAAATGAGCAGTTCTTC.

As regards this clone: Other DNA sequences in this sample translate to the same CDR3. This chain joins TRBV27 and TRBJ2-7, with a weak D call TRBD1 (6 bases). Germline V lookup: CDR1 MNHEY, CDR2 SMNVEV (reference sequence). Deletions cut 3 bases from V and 2 bases from J, with 11 bases between. The CDR3 is made up of 14 amino acids. The DNA for the CDR3 is TGTGCCAGCAGTTTGGATAGGGGGACCTACGAGCAGTACTTC. Its translation: CASSLDRGTYEQYF.

This chain connects TRBV7-9 to TRBJ2-1; D is uncertain. V shed 0 bases and J shed 15 bases, with 15 bases lying between them. There are 13 residues in the CDR3. Germline CDR1 SEHNR, CDR2 FQNEAQ (reference sequence). In DNA, the CDR3 is TGTGCCAGCAGCTTAGCACAGTGGGCTGAAGCGTTCTTC. Translating it yields CASSLAQWAEAFF.

V gene TRBV5-1 combines with J gene TRBJ2-3, with 10 nucleotides matching TRBD2. V lost 0 bases to trimming and J lost 6 bases; unmatched junction nucleotides: 4. The CDR3 covers 15 residues. The germline V gene encodes CDR1 SGHRS and CDR2 YFSETQ. For the CDR3, the DNA is TGCGCCAGCAGCTTGGTTCCTAGCGGGAGTGATACGCAGTATTTT. As protein: CASSLVPSGSDTQYF.

J is TRBJ1-1 and V is TRBV5-1, with D perhaps TRBD1 (6 bases). Germline values: CDR1 SGHRS, CDR2 YFSETQ. Trimming stripped 7 bases from V and 2 bases from J, with 12 bases between. The CDR3 totals 13 residues. The CDR3 loop reads CASSGQTNTEAFF. The CDR3 DNA is TGCGCCAGCTCGGGACAAACAAACACTGAAGCTTTCTTT.

The gene calls are TRBV27 and TRBJ2-2; D remains unclear. Looked up from germline, CDR1 is MNHEY and CDR2 is SMNVEV (reference sequence). This CDR3 comprises 17 residues. Trimming removed 3 bases from V and 3 bases from J, with 17 bases in between. The CDR3 loop is CASSFLRSSTHTGELFF. CDR3 nucleotides: TGTGCCAGCAGTTTCTTGCGGAGTAGTACTCACACCGGGGAGCTGTTTTTT.